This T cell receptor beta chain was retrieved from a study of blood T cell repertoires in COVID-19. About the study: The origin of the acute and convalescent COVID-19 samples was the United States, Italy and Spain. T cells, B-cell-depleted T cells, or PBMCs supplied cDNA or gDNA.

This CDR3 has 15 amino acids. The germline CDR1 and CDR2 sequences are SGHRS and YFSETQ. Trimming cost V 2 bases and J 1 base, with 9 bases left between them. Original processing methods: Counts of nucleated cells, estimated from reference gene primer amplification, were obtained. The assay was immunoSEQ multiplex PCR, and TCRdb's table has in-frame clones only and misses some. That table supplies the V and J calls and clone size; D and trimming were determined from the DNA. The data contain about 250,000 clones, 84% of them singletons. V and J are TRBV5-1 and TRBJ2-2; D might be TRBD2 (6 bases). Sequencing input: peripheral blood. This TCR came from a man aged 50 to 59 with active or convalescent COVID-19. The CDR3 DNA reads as TGCGCCAGCAGCTTAGGGACTTTGAACACCGGGGAGCTGTTTTTT. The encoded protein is CASSLGTLNTGELFF.